The 7 T cell receptor beta chains reported below all come from one sample, sequenced in a study of T cell responses to AZD1222 COVID-19 vaccine. Profiled with immunoSEQ multiplex PCR; TCRdb holds only in-frame clones, not every one. Among roughly 180,000 clones, around 93% were seen once, and the ten largest hold roughly a tenth. The sample here was peripheral blood, taken on day 0 of AZD1222 vaccination. The origin of the receptors is an adult in good health.

The chain has TRBV30 and TRBJ2-1; 7 bases agree with TRBD2. Losses at the gene ends were 1 base for V and 4 bases for J; bases not matched to a gene: 1. This CDR3 contains 13 residues. The germline V gene has CDR1 GTSNPN and CDR2 SVGIG (reference sequence). CDR3 in DNA: TGTGCCTGGAGTGAGGGAGGGTACAATGAGCAGTTCTTC. The encoded protein is CAWSEGGYNEQFF.

V and J are TRBV5-1 and TRBJ1-2; D unresolved. The CDR3 covers 13 residues. Germline V gene data show CDR1 as SGHRS and CDR2 as YFSETQ. The germline V and J ends were trimmed by 5 bases and 8 bases, with 16 bases remaining between them. CDR3 in DNA: TGCGCCAGCAGACCAGGTGGCGCGGGAGGCTACACCTTC. Encoded protein: CASRPGGAGGYTF.

The chain has TRBV4-2 and TRBJ2-7; the D gene is possibly TRBD2 (5 bases). CDR1 LGHNA and CDR2 YNFKEQ come from the germline V gene. V was trimmed by 0 bases and J by 0 bases, leaving 12 bases between them. CDR3 length equals 16 residues. The CDR3 reads CASSQEGGPSSYEQYF. CDR3 coding DNA: TGTGCCAGCAGCCAAGAAGGAGGCCCAAGCTCCTACGAGCAGTACTTC.

CDR3 residues: CASSLVWRQGADEQYF. The CDR3 DNA reads TGCGCCAGCAGCTTGGTTTGGAGACAGGGTGCTGACGAGCAGTACTTC. The chain links TRBV5-1 to TRBJ2-7; 7 bases match TRBD1. CDR3 length equals 16 residues. Germline values: CDR1 SGHRS, CDR2 YFSETQ. With V trimmed by 0 bases and J by 5 bases, 11 bases remained unmatched.

V is TRBV28 and J is TRBJ1-1; 8 nucleotides agree with TRBD1. J gave up 0 bases and V 5 bases, and 8 bases lay outside the gene matches. Looked up from germline, CDR1 is MDHEN and CDR2 is SYDVKM. This CDR3 is built from 16 residues. The CDR3 spells CASSAAYRGMNTEAFF. CDR3 bases: TGTGCCAGCAGTGCCGCGTACAGGGGGATGAACACTGAAGCTTTCTTT.

This chain links TRBV7-9 with TRBJ1-1; TRBD1 is a possible D gene (5 bases). Germline CDR1 reads SEHNR; CDR2 reads FQNEAQ (reference sequence). Trimming removed 3 bases from V and 5 bases from J, with 13 bases in between. The CDR3 has 14 residues. CDR3 loop: CASSLADNPTEAFF. The CDR3 bases are TGTGCCAGCAGCTTGGCGGACAATCCAACTGAAGCTTTCTTT.

The chain employs TRBV6-6 and TRBJ2-7; D possibly uses TRBD1 or TRBD2 (5 bases each). V lost 5 bases, J lost 2 bases, and 16 bases lay in between. This CDR3 region has 15 residues. Germline-derived CDR1 and CDR2 are MNHNY and SVGAGI (reference sequence). Here the CDR3 reads CASSRARGRTYEQYF. DNA for the CDR3: TGTGCCAGCAGTCGAGCGAGGGGACGCACCTACGAGCAGTACTTC.